One and the same sample provided the 15 T cell receptor beta chains below, sequenced in a study of shared clonotypes between healthy human individuals. The assay was immunoSEQ multiplex PCR, and TCRdb's table has in-frame clones only and misses some. The sample lists about half a million clones; around 77% were seen once. The sample taken for sequencing was PBMCs. These receptors were collected from a woman aged 35 to 49 in good health. Some clones in this sample may be carry-over from other donors' samples.

In this sample, this clone turned up once. This chain links TRBV19 with TRBJ2-4; no definite D call. Germline V lookup: CDR1 LNHDA, CDR2 SQIVND (reference sequence). CDR3 size: 16 residues. V was trimmed by 0 bases and J by 0 bases, leaving 9 bases between them. For the CDR3, the DNA is TGTGCCAGTAGTATAGATCAGGCGGTAGCCAAAAACATTCAGTACTTC. This sequence encodes CASSIDQAVAKNIQYF.

This clone appeared a few times. The rearrangement uses TRBV7-3 and TRBJ2-1; no clear D gene. Trimming removed 5 bases from V and 6 bases from J, with 14 bases in between. In germline, CDR1 is SGHTA, CDR2 FQGTGA. There are 14 residues in the CDR3. Here the CDR3 DNA reads TGTGCCAGCAGCGTACAGCCCTCGTCCAATGAGCAGTTCTTC. It specifies CASSVQPSSNEQFF. Together with reference TRBV7-3 and TRBJ2-1, the CDR3 gives the full variable domain: GAGVSQTPSNKVTEKGKYVELRCDPISGHTALYWYRQSLGQGPEFLIYFQGTGAADDSGLPNDRFFAVRPEGSVSTLKIQRTERGDSAVYLCASSVQPSSNEQFFGPGTRLTVL.

The rearrangement joins TRBV18 to TRBJ2-5, with TRBD1 identical over 9 bases. CDR1 and CDR2 from the germline V gene are KGHSH and LQKENI. The CDR3 contains 17 residues. The ends lost 5 bases at V and 4 bases at J; junction bases unmatched: 14. The CDR3 DNA is TGTGCCAGCTCATCCTCCCCGGGACAGGGAGGGGGAGAGACCCAGTACTTC. Amino acid sequence: CASSSSPGQGGGETQYF.

The chain has TRBV23-1 and TRBJ2-7; 8 bases match TRBD1. TRBV23-1 is recorded as an ORF, its role being uncertain. The junction had 4 bases not matched to a gene; V was cut back by 3 bases and J by 0 bases. The CDR3 runs 15 residues. CDR3 coding DNA: TGCGCCAGCAGTCACCCGGGACAGGACTCCTACGAGCAGTACTTC. Translating it yields CASSHPGQDSYEQYF.

The chain employs TRBV5-1 and TRBJ1-5, with D perhaps TRBD1 (5 bases). Germline CDR1 and CDR2: SGHRS and YFSETQ. The length of the CDR3 is 16 residues. V gave up 4 bases and J gave up 0 bases, with 14 bases separating them. CDR3 nucleotides: TGCGCCAGCAGCCCCTGGGGAGGGGATAGCAATCAGCCCCAGCATTTT. Its translation: CASSPWGGDSNQPQHF.

A word on this clone: This clone may be a read error of a much larger clone one base away. In the same sample, other DNA sequences code for this CDR3. V and J are TRBV4-1 and TRBJ2-1; TRBD2 agrees at 11 bases. The CDR3 has 18 residues. V was pared by 3 bases and J by 1 base, with 8 bases of the junction left unmatched. The V gene's germline CDR1 is MGHRA and CDR2 YSYEKL. DNA of the CDR3: TGCGCCAGCAGCCACGGACTAGCGGGTGGGAAATCCTACAATGAGCAGTTCTTC. Translation: CASSHGLAGGKSYNEQFF.

A word on this clone: Only one base separates this from a far larger clonotype, so it likely reflects a read error. This chain joins TRBV9 and TRBJ1-2; 7 bases align to TRBD1. The CDR3 consists of 15 residues. Germline CDR1 SGDLS, CDR2 YYNGEE. The CDR3 protein is CVSSPTTGSNYGYTF. The CDR3 bases are TGTGTCAGCAGCCCAACGACAGGGAGTAACTATGGCTACACCTTC.

V and J are TRBV9 and TRBJ2-1; perhaps TRBD1 as D (5 bases). V gave up 0 bases and J gave up 1 base, with 8 bases separating them. The CDR3 covers 15 residues. The germline V gene encodes CDR1 SGDLS and CDR2 YYNGEE. The CDR3 DNA is TGTGCCAGCAGCGTAGAGGGGTGGTCCTACAATGAGCAGTTCTTC. It specifies CASSVEGWSYNEQFF.

This clone has a count of ten or more. Within the sample, other DNA sequences also encode this same CDR3. This chain links TRBV30 with TRBJ2-5; maybe TRBD1 (5 bases). Germline-derived CDR1 and CDR2 are GTSNPN and SVGIG (reference sequence). V lost 5 bases and J 1 base, leaving 17 bases between the germline ends. The CDR3 runs 15 residues. The CDR3 bases are TGTGCCTGGGGGTTGGGCAGGGTTTTCCAAGAGACCCAGTACTTC. Its protein product is CAWGLGRVFQETQYF.

To note about this clone: Distinct nucleotide sequences in the sample also encode this CDR3. The J gene is TRBJ1-1, the V gene TRBV27; D not resolved. Trimming stripped 3 bases from V and 1 base from J, with 6 bases between. This CDR3 has 13 residues. The germline gives CDR1 MNHEY, CDR2 SMNVEV (reference sequence). The chain's CDR3 is CASSFIGNTEAFF. As DNA, the CDR3 is TGTGCCAGCAGTTTTATAGGGAACACTGAAGCTTTCTTT.

The V gene is TRBV7-9, the J gene TRBJ2-4, with 7 bases identical to TRBD2. The germline CDR1 and CDR2 sequences are SEHNR and FQNEAQ (reference sequence). The CDR3 is 19 amino acids. V gave up 6 bases and J gave up 2 bases; unmatched junction bases: 19. The CDR3 sequence: CASSFPRENLSTPKNIQYF. The DNA of the CDR3 is TGTGCCAGCAGTTTCCCGCGGGAGAACCTTAGTACCCCCAAAAACATTCAGTACTTC. Drawing the rest from reference TRBV7-9 and TRBJ2-4, the complete variable domain is DTGVSQNPRHKITKRGQNVTFRCDPISEHNRLYWYRQTLGQGPEFLTYFQNEAQLEKSRLLSDRFSAERPKGSFSTLEIQRTEQGDSAMYLCASSFPRENLSTPKNIQYFGAGTRLSVL.

The table lists this clone with a few counts. V and J are TRBV7-9 and TRBJ1-2; a weak D match, TRBD1 (5 bases). The CDR3 runs to 15 residues. Germline lookup yields CDR1 SEHNR and CDR2 FQNEAQ (reference sequence). V lost 3 bases to trimming and J lost 3 bases, with 14 bases between them. CDR3 bases: TGTGCCAGCAGCTTGGCCGACAGTTACCACTATGGCTACACCTTC. Its translation: CASSLADSYHYGYTF.

The chain recombines TRBV28 with TRBJ2-7, with a tentative D call TRBD1 (5 bases). The germline V gene encodes CDR1 MDHEN and CDR2 SYDVKM. The CDR3 totals 13 residues. V dropped 8 bases and J dropped 5 bases, with 16 bases sitting between them. The CDR3 loop is CASSPGLGDEQYF. CDR3 DNA: TGTGCCAGCTCCCCCGGGCTAGGGGACGAGCAGTACTTC.

J is TRBJ2-1 and V is TRBV7-9; D call uncertain. Germline lookup yields CDR1 SEHNR and CDR2 FQNEAQ (reference sequence). This CDR3 region has 13 residues. Trimming shortened V by 6 bases and J by 1 base, and 7 bases separated the two germline ends. This chain's CDR3 is CASSPWSYNEQFF. In DNA, the CDR3 is TGTGCCAGCAGTCCGTGGTCCTACAATGAGCAGTTCTTC.

This chain links TRBV7-2 with TRBJ2-5, with D uncertain. Per the germline V gene, CDR1 is SGHTA and CDR2 is FQGNSA. V lost 3 bases, J lost 5 bases, and 13 bases lay in between. This CDR3 region has 14 residues. The CDR3 region has the DNA TGTGCCAGCAGCTTCCGGGCTAGAAGGGAGACCCAGTACTTC. Amino acids: CASSFRARRETQYF.